The entry below gives a single T cell receptor (beta chain) sequence along with its context. Sequencing used immunoSEQ multiplex PCR; TCRdb keeps in-frame clones, though not all of them. Altogether 250,000 to 300,000 clones are present, roughly 90% being singletons, with the ten largest covering approximately 2%. The sample is drawn from a study of blood T cell repertoires in COVID-19. V lost 7 bases and J 11 bases, leaving 15 bases between the germline ends. CDR1 and CDR2 from the germline V gene are MNHEY and SVGAGI. The CDR3 is 12 amino acids. The TCR sequence derives from a woman aged 60 to 75 who had recovered from COVID-19. Sequenced input: PBMCs or T cells enriched from blood (not recorded which). The V and J genes are TRBV6-5 and TRBJ1-5; weak D call: TRBD1 (5 bases). The CDR3 is CASTDGMTAQHF. The CDR3, as DNA: TGTGCCAGCACCGATGGGATGACAGCCCAGCATTTT.